This T cell receptor beta chain stems from a study of cytotoxic CD8 clonotypes in ibrutinib-treated CLL. Study conclusions and caveats: With treatment, public clonotypes, which were uncommon, either contracted or remained stable.

Turning to this clone: The antigen remains undetermined.

Generated by immunoSEQ multiplex PCR, the TCRdb table keeps only in-frame clones and is missing some. Altogether about 160,000 clones are present, roughly four fifths being singletons, with the ten largest covering roughly 2%. The CDR3 extends over 23 amino acids. The ends were cut back, 5 bases at V and 0 bases at J, with 38 bases in the middle. The germline V gene encodes CDR1 SQVTM and CDR2 ANQGSEA. The chain combines TRBV29-1 with TRBJ1-5, with D perhaps matching TRBD1 (5 bases). The sequence derives from a human donor with chronic lymphocytic leukemia. The sequencing here drew on PBMCs, taken after 12 months of ibrutinib treatment. The CDR3 loop reads CSVTDLSGDQGMSVVSSNQPQHF. The CDR3 DNA reads as TGCAGCGTTACCGACCTCTCCGGGGATCAGGGAATGTCGGTTGTATCTAGCAATCAGCCCCAGCATTTT.